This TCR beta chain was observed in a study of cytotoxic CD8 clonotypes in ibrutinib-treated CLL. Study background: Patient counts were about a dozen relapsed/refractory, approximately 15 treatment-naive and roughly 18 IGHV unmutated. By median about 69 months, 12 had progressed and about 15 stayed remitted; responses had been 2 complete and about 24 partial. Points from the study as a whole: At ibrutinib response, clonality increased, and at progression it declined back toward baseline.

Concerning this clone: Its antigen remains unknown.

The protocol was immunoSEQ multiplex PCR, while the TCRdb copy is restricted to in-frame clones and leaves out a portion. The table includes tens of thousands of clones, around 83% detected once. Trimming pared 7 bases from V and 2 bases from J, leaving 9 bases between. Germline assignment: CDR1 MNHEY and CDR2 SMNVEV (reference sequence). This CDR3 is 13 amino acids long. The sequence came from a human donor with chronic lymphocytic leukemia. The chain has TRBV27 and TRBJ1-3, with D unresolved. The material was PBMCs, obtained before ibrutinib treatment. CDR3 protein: CASTNRPGNTIYF. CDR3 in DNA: TGTGCCAGCACCAATCGACCTGGAAACACCATATATTTT.